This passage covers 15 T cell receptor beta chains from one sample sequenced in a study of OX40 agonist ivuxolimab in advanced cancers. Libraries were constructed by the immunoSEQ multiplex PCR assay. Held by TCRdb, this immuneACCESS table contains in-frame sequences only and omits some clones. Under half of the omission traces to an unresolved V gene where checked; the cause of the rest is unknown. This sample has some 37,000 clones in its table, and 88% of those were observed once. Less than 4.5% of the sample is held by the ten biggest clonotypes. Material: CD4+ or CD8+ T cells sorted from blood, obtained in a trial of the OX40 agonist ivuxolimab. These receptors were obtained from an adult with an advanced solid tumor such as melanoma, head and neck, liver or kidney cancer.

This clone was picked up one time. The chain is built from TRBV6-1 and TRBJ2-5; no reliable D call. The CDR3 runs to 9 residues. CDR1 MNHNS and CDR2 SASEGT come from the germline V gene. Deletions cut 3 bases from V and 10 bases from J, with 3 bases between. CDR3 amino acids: CASSEFQYF. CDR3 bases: TGTGCCAGCAGTGAGTTCCAGTACTTC.

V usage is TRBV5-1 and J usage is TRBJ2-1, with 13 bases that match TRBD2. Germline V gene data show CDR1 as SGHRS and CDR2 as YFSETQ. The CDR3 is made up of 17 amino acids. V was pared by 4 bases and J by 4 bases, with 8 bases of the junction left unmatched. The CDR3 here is CASSTRLAGGFYNEQFF. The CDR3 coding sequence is TGCGCCAGCAGCACCCGACTAGCGGGAGGATTTTACAATGAGCAGTTCTTC.

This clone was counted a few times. The CDR3 DNA reads TGTGCCAGCTCCCCAGCAGGGGACAATTCACCCCTCCACTTT. Translated: CASSPAGDNSPLHF. J is TRBJ1-6 and V is TRBV18, with D possibly matching TRBD1 (6 bases). Germline CDR1 is KGHSH and CDR2 is LQKENI. Trimming took off 6 bases at V and 7 bases at J, with 13 bases between the two ends. The CDR3 runs to 14 residues.

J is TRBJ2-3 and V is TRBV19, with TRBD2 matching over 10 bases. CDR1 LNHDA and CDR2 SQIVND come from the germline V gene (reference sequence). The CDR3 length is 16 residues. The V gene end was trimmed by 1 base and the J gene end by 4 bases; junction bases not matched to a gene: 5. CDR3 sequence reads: CASSIATGTSADTQYF. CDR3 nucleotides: TGTGCCAGTAGTATAGCTACCGGGACTAGCGCAGATACGCAGTATTTT.

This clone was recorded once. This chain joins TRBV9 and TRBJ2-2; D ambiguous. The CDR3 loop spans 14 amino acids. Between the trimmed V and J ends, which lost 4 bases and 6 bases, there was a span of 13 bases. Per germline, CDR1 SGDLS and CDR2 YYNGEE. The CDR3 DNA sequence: TGTGCCAGCAGCCCCCACACAGACGCCGGGGAGCTGTTTTTT. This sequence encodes CASSPHTDAGELFF.

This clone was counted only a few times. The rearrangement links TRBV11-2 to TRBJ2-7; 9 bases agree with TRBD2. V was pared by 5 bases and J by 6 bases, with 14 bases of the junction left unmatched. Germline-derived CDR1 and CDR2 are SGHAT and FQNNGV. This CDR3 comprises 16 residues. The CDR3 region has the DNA TGTGCCAGCAGCCCTAGGAATAGCGGGAGTGCCCTCGAGCAGTACTTC. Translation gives CASSPRNSGSALEQYF.

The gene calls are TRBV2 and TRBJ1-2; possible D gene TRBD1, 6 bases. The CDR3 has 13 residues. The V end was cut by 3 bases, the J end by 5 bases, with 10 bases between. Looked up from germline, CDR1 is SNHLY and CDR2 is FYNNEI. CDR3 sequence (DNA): TGTGCCAGCAGTGAGGGGGCGGGATATGGCTACACCTTC. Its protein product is CASSEGAGYGYTF. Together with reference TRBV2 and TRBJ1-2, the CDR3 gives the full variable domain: EPEVTQTPSHQVTQMGQEVILRCVPISNHLYFYWYRQILGQKVEFLVSFYNNEISEKSEIFDDQFSVERPDGSNFTLKIRSTKLEDSAMYFCASSEGAGYGYTFGSGTRLTVV.

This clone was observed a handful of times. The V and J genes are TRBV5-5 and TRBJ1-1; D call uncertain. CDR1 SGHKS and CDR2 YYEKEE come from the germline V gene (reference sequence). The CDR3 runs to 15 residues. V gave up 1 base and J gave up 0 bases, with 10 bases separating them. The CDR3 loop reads CASSLQSSMNTEAFF. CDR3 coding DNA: TGTGCCAGCAGCTTGCAGAGTAGCATGAACACTGAAGCTTTCTTT. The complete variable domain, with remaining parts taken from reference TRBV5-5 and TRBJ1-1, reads DAGVTQSPTHLIKTRGQQVTLRCSPISGHKSVSWYQQVLGQGPQFIFQYYEKEERGRGNFPDRFSARQFPNYSSELNVNALLLGDSALYLCASSLQSSMNTEAFFGQGTRLTVV.

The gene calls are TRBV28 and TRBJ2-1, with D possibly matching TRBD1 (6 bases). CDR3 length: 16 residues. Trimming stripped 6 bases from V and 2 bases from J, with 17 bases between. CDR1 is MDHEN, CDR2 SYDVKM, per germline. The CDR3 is CASSADRGRPYNEQFF. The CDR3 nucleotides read TGTGCCAGCAGCGCGGACAGAGGAAGACCCTACAATGAGCAGTTCTTC. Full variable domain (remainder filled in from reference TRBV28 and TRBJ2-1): DVKVTQSSRYLVKRTGEKVFLECVQDMDHENMFWYRQDPGLGLRLIYFSYDVKMKEKGDIPEGYSVSREKKERFSLILESASTNQTSMYLCASSADRGRPYNEQFFGPGTRLTVL.

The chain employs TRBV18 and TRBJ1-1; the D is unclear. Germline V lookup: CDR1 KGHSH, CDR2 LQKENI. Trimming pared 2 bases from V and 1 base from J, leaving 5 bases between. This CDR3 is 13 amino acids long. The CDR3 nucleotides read TGTGCCAGCTCACCATCACAGAACACTGAAGCTTTCTTT. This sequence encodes CASSPSQNTEAFF.

CDR3 nucleotides: TGCGCCAGCAGCTTGGATGCTAGCGGGACTAGCACAGATACGCAGTATTTT. Translating it yields CASSLDASGTSTDTQYF. V usage is TRBV5-1 and J usage is TRBJ2-3; TRBD2 matches at 9 bases. The CDR3 sequence is 17 residues long. Germline CDR1 reads SGHRS; CDR2 reads YFSETQ. The V segment lost 0 bases and the J segment 0 bases; nucleotides outside the gene matches: 5.

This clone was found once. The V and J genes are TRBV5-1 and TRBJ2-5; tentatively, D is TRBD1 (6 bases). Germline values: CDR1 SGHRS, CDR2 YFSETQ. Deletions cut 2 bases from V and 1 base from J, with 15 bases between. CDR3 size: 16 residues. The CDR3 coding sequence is TGCGCCAGCAGCTTTTCAAGTACAGGGACCCAAGAGACCCAGTACTTC. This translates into CASSFSSTGTQETQYF.

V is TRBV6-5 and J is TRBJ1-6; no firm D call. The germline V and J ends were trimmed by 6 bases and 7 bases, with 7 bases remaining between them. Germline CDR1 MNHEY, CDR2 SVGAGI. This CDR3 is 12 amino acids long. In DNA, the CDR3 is TGTGCCAGCAGCTTATACAATTCACCCCTCCACTTT. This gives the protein CASSLYNSPLHF.

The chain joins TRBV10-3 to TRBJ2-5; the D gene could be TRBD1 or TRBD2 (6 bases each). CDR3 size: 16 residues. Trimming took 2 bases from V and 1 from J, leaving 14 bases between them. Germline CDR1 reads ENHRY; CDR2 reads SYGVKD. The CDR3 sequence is CAISEGTGATQETQYF. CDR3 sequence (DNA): TGTGCCATCAGTGAGGGAACGGGGGCTACCCAAGAGACCCAGTACTTC.

The CDR3 sequence is CASSPLAAPGNTIYF. The CDR3 nucleotides are TGTGCCAGCTCACCACTGGCGGCTCCAGGAAACACCATATATTTT. V and J are TRBV18 and TRBJ1-3; unclear D gene. The CDR3 is made up of 15 amino acids. Looked up from germline, CDR1 is KGHSH and CDR2 is LQKENI. Between the trimmed V and J ends, which lost 1 base and 4 bases, there was a span of 11 bases.